Sequencing of this T cell receptor beta chain was carried out in a study of control samples from healthy donors and cancer patients. This CDR3 is built from 14 residues. Per the germline V gene, CDR1 is MNHNS and CDR2 is SASEGT. Trimming pared 3 bases from V and 8 bases from J, leaving 16 bases between. Sequenced by immunoSEQ multiplex PCR; TCRdb stores in-frame clones only, minus some. The table lists some 100,000 clones, about 88% of them singletons. The sequence was obtained from a woman between 50 and 59 years old in good health. Material for sequencing was blood. The chain uses TRBV6-1 and TRBJ1-2; no reliable D call. The CDR3 spells CASSDLTFSRGYTF. The CDR3 region has the DNA TGTGCCAGCAGTGACCTGACCTTCTCAAGAGGCTACACCTTC.